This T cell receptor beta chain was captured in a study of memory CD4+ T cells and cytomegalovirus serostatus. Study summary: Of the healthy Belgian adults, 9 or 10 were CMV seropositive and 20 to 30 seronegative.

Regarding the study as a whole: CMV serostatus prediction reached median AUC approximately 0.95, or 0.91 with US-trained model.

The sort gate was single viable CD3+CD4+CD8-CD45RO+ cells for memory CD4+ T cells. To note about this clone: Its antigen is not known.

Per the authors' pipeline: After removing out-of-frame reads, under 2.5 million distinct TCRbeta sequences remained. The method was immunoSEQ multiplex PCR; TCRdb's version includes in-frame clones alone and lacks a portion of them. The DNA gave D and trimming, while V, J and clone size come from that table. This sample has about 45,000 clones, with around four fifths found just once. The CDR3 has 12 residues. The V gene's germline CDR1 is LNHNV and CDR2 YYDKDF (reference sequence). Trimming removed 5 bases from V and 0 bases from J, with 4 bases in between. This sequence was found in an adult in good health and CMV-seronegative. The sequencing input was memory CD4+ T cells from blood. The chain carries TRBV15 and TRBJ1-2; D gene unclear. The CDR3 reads CATSSTNYGYTF. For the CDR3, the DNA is TGTGCCACCAGCTCTACTAACTATGGCTACACCTTC.